This TCR beta chain was documented in a study of molecular identifiers for immune sequencing clone quantification. Study observations and caveats: Same-barcode identical TCR molecules could make highly expanded clones look smaller than they are.

Per germline, CDR1 SQVTM and CDR2 ANQGSEA. V was shortened by 7 bases and J by 0 bases, with 16 bases between the two germline ends. The length of the CDR3 is 15 residues. A few counts support this clonotype. The antigen is not known. Libraries of bulk TCR were made by previously described methods (with listed TCR primers). TCRdb called the PCR reads again in MiXCR, with one record for every CDR3 protein. The repertoire holds approximately 680,000 distinct CDR3 sequences, with about 25% as singletons. The chain combines TRBV29-1 with TRBJ2-1, with D tentatively TRBD2 (6 bases). What was sequenced was naive CD8+ T cells from blood, with Jurkat cell RNA spiked in. As for subset: FACS-sorted CD8+CD4-CCR7+CD45RA+ naive T cells. The receptor's source is a human donor in good health. Some libraries in this study had Jurkat cell RNA spiked in. CDR3 nucleotide sequence: TGCAGCGCCTACGACGGGAGTCGCTCCTACAATGAGCAGTTCTTC. Protein sequence: CSAYDGSRSYNEQFF.